A single sample is the source of the 4 T cell receptor beta chains below, sequenced in a study of T cell repertoires in cytomegalovirus infection. MiXCR was run by TCRdb on the reads, yielding one entry per CDR3 protein. The sample lists fewer than 200,000 distinct CDR3 sequences; roughly 9.8% were seen once. Sequenced material: PBMCs. Every receptor here comes from a human donor in good health (CMV status not recorded). Some clones in this sample may be carry-over from other donors' samples.

This clonotype has ten or more counts. The chain carries TRBV7-2 and TRBJ2-1; D is possibly TRBD2 (5 bases). The ends were cut back, 10 bases at V and 0 bases at J, with 16 bases in the middle. Per the germline V gene, CDR1 is SGHTA and CDR2 is FQGNSA. This CDR3 is built from 15 residues. CDR3 sequence (DNA): TGTGCCACCTTCAAGCGAACTAGCTCCTACAATGAGCAGTTCTTC. It is translated as CATFKRTSSYNEQFF. Full variable domain (remainder filled in from reference TRBV7-2 and TRBJ2-1): GAGVSQSPSNKVTEKGKDVELRCDPISGHTALYWYRQSLGQGLEFLIYFQGNSAPDKSGLPSDRFSAERTGGSVSTLTIQRTQQEDSAVYLCATFKRTSSYNEQFFGPGTRLTVL.

This clonotype showed up many times. The V gene is TRBV7-2, the J gene TRBJ2-1; 12 nucleotides line up with TRBD2. CDR1 and CDR2 (germline): SGHTA, FQGNSA. With 5 bases clipped from V and 8 bases from J, the junction kept 4 bases outside the gene matches. The CDR3 extends over 14 amino acids. The CDR3 region is CASSQGLAGHEQFF. The CDR3 DNA sequence: TGTGCCAGCAGCCAGGGACTAGCGGGCCATGAGCAGTTCTTC.

This clonotype was picked up many times. The chain carries TRBV7-8 and TRBJ2-3; D is perhaps TRBD1 (6 bases). Germline values: CDR1 SGHVS, CDR2 FQNEAQ. V was pared by 3 bases and J by 4 bases, with 11 bases between. This CDR3 region has 14 residues. CDR3 nucleotides: TGTGCCAGCAGCTTCAGGGGTCCCGCAGATACGCAGTATTTT. Its translation: CASSFRGPADTQYF. Full variable domain (missing parts from reference TRBV7-8 and TRBJ2-3): GAGVSQSPRYKVAKRGQDVALRCDPISGHVSLFWYQQALGQGPEFLTYFQNEAQLDKSGLPSDRFFAERPEGSVSTLKIQRTQQEDSAVYLCASSFRGPADTQYFGPGTRLTVL.

This clonotype qualifies as medium-sized. The chain carries TRBV4-1 and TRBJ2-7, with TRBD2 as a possible D gene (6 bases). Trimming took off 3 bases at V and 0 bases at J, with 18 bases between the two ends. The V gene's germline CDR1 is MGHRA and CDR2 YSYEKL. The CDR3 length is 17 residues. CDR3 in amino acids: CASSHSALGGASYEQYF. The CDR3 DNA sequence: TGCGCCAGCAGCCATAGCGCTTTGGGGGGAGCCTCCTACGAGCAGTACTTC.